Below, one T cell receptor beta chain is given with its context. This entry comes from a study of blood T cell repertoires in COVID-19. Study as a whole: Material from acute and convalescent COVID-19 was sourced from the United States, Italy and Spain. From T cells, B-cell-depleted T cells, or PBMCs came the material, which was cDNA or gDNA.

Germline V gene sequence: CDR1 SGHRS, CDR2 YFSETQ. The CDR3 runs 12 residues. V dropped 5 bases and J dropped 4 bases, with 10 bases sitting between them. Those who participated ranged in age from about 18 to 89 years and resided in 20 to 25 US areas. Cohort allocation depended upon clinical history that participants reported. Clones were read by immunoSEQ multiplex PCR, and TCRdb kept only the in-frame ones, dropping some. The sample lists approximately 140,000 clones, around 84% occurring once. The TCR was taken from a man aged 40-49 years with acute COVID-19. The sequencing sample was made of PBMCs or T cells enriched from blood (not recorded which). The genes are TRBV5-1 and TRBJ2-7; D remains ambiguous. The CDR3 is CASSHSQYEQYF. For the CDR3, the DNA is TGCGCCAGCAGTCACTCTCAATACGAGCAGTACTTC.